This TCR beta chain was sequenced during a study of CD8 T cells in ankylosing spondylitis. V lost 2 bases and J 3 bases, leaving 16 bases between the germline ends. Germline V gene lookup returns CDR1 MNHEY and CDR2 SVGAGI. The CDR3 covers 16 residues. MiXCR was run by TCRdb on the 5' RACE reads, yielding one entry per CDR3 protein. The data show about 360,000 distinct CDR3 sequences, with 20% seen just once and roughly 14% held by the top ten. This clonotype was seen more than once but under ten times. Sequences were obtained from blood, either unsorted or a sorted T cell fraction (not recorded which). This TCR was recovered from a male donor with ankylosing spondylitis or in good health (not recorded which). The chain recombines TRBV6-5 with TRBJ2-5, with a possible D match to TRBD1 (6 bases). CDR3 region: CASSYAVQGEKETQYF. The CDR3 nucleotides read TGTGCCAGCAGTTACGCAGTACAGGGTGAGAAAGAGACCCAGTACTTC.